This T cell receptor beta chain was observed in a study of T-cell reconstitution after alpha-beta-depleted transplantation in children. Trimming removed 10 bases from V and 2 bases from J, with 14 bases in between. The germline gives CDR1 SEHNR, CDR2 FQNEAQ (reference sequence). The CDR3 is 14 residues long. Preparation of the TCRbeta library used unique molecular identifiers. TCRdb independently ran MiXCR on the PCR reads; one entry per CDR3 protein. The sample has more than 200,000 distinct CDR3 sequences; roughly a quarter are singletons. The source is a female patient between 2 and 10 years old who had a stem cell transplant for congenital amegakaryocytic thrombocytopenia, so the T cells may come from the graft donor. The sequencing here drew on PBMCs, mostly from graft donor cells, taken 360 days after TCRalphabeta/CD19-depleted stem cell transplant. The J gene is TRBJ2-2, the V gene TRBV7-9, with D unclear. CDR3 DNA sequence: TGTGCCACCAAAAGGACGGAAAACACCGGGGAGCTGTTTTTT. Translation gives CATKRTENTGELFF.